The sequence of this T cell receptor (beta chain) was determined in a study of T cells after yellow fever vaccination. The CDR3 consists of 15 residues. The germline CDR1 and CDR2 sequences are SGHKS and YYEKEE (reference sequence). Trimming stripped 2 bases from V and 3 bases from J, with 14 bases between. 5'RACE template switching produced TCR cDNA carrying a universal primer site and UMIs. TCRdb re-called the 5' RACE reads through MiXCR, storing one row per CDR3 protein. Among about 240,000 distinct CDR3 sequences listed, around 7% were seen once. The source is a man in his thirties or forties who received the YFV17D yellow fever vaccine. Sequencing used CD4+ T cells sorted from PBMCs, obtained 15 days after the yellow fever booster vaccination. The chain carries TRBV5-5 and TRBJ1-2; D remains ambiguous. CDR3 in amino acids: CASSFGRAGDYGYTF. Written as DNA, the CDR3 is TGTGCCAGCAGCTTTGGACGGGCGGGAGACTATGGCTACACCTTC.